Each of the 10 T cell receptor beta chains below was sequenced from the same sample in a study of T cell responses to AZD1222 COVID-19 vaccine. Method: immunoSEQ multiplex PCR; TCRdb's copy keeps in-frame clones and lacks some. The sample shows over 100,000 clones, approximately 86% of them seen only once. Sequenced here: peripheral blood, sampled 28 days after the second AZD1222 dose. The receptor set was obtained from an adult who received the AZD1222 COVID-19 vaccine.

The chain has TRBV6-5 and TRBJ1-1, with 8 nucleotides matching TRBD1. J gave up 0 bases and V 6 bases, and 3 bases lay outside the gene matches. The CDR3 consists of 14 residues. CDR1 is MNHEY, CDR2 SVGAGI, per germline. CDR3 amino acids: CASRRTGMNTEAFF. The DNA of the CDR3 is TGTGCCAGCAGGCGGACAGGGATGAACACTGAAGCTTTCTTT.

The genes are TRBV15 and TRBJ1-4, with 7 bases lining up with TRBD1. CDR3 length: 16 residues. Germline V gene sequence: CDR1 LNHNV, CDR2 YYDKDF (reference sequence). J was trimmed by 2 bases and V by 1 base; bases with no gene match: 4. This chain's CDR3 is CATSRVQGGTNEKLFF. The CDR3 DNA follows: TGTGCCACCAGCAGAGTGCAGGGGGGCACTAATGAAAAACTGTTTTTT.

This clone was detected once. The CDR3 region has the DNA TGTGCCAGCAGCTTGCGGCTTAGCGGGGGGGCGCTTCGGTCCACTGAGCAGTTCTTC. It is translated as CASSLRLSGGALRSTEQFF. This rearrangement joins TRBV5-8 to TRBJ2-1; 11 nucleotides align to TRBD2. The CDR3 is 19 amino acids. With 1 base clipped from V and 9 bases from J, the junction kept 18 bases outside the gene matches. From germline, CDR1 is SGHTS and CDR2 YDEGEE.

The CDR3 DNA follows: TGTGCCAGCAGCCTTCGGGGGGGCCGCAATCAGCCCCAGCATTTT. This translates into CASSLRGGRNQPQHF. The V and J genes are TRBV28 and TRBJ1-5; a possible D gene is TRBD1 (6 bases). Between the trimmed V and J ends, which lost 6 bases and 2 bases, there was a span of 14 bases. CDR3 length: 15 residues. CDR1 and CDR2 (germline): MDHEN, SYDVKM.

For the CDR3, the DNA is TGTGCCAGCAGCTTTGGGGGTGGAAACACCATATATTTT. As protein: CASSFGGGNTIYF. The chain is built from TRBV7-3 and TRBJ1-3; a weak D match, TRBD1 (5 bases). CDR1 SGHTA and CDR2 FQGTGA come from the germline V gene. This CDR3 is built from 13 residues. Trimming took off 3 bases at V and 3 bases at J, with 6 bases between the two ends.

The chain employs TRBV7-2 and TRBJ2-5; D possibly corresponds to TRBD2 (6 bases). Germline CDR1 and CDR2: SGHTA and FQGNSA. The V end lost 5 bases, the J end lost 4 bases, and 20 bases lay between the germline ends. The CDR3 is 16 amino acids. The CDR3 DNA is TGTGCCAGCAGCCCACAGACTGGGGTCGGGGGAGAGACCCAGTACTTC. Translation: CASSPQTGVGGETQYF.

The chain recombines TRBV2 with TRBJ1-1; 9 bases map to TRBD1. CDR1 is SNHLY and CDR2 is FYNNEI in the germline V gene. This CDR3 region has 18 residues. Losses at the gene ends were 5 bases for V and 0 bases for J; bases not matched to a gene: 13. Here the CDR3 reads CASSLRTPGQGLNTEAFF. CDR3 nucleotides: TGTGCCAGCAGTCTGCGGACTCCGGGACAGGGTCTGAACACTGAAGCTTTCTTT.

The J gene is TRBJ2-7, the V gene TRBV3-1 (or the pseudogene TRBV3-2), with a possible D match to TRBD2 (5 bases). Germline V gives CDR1 LGHDT, CDR2 YNNKEL (reference sequence). Trimming pared 0 bases from V and 5 bases from J, leaving 14 bases between. This CDR3 comprises 15 residues. The DNA of the CDR3 is TGTGCCAGCAGCCAAGAGGAGGTTAGCGCCCACGAGCAGTACTTC. Translating gives CASSQEEVSAHEQYF.

The chain carries TRBV13 and TRBJ2-7; 8 bases align to TRBD2. The CDR3 spans 17 residues. J lost 4 bases, V lost 5 bases, and 16 bases had no gene match. Per the germline V gene, CDR1 is PRHDT and CDR2 is FYEKMQ (reference sequence). The CDR3 DNA reads TGTGCCAGCAGCATCCGAGGGGCGGGGGGACTAAGATACGAGCAGTACTTC. Its protein product is CASSIRGAGGLRYEQYF.

This clone was detected only once. Other DNA variants within this sample encode the same CDR3. V usage is TRBV7-3 and J usage is TRBJ2-5; D possibly matches TRBD1 or TRBD2 (5 bases each). CDR3 length: 14 amino acids. The V gene lost 5 bases and the J gene lost 5 bases, with 15 bases spanning the gap. Germline V gene lookup returns CDR1 SGHTA and CDR2 FQGTGA. The CDR3 sequence: CASSAMGVGETQYF. DNA for the CDR3: TGTGCCAGCAGCGCAATGGGGGTGGGGGAGACCCAGTACTTC.